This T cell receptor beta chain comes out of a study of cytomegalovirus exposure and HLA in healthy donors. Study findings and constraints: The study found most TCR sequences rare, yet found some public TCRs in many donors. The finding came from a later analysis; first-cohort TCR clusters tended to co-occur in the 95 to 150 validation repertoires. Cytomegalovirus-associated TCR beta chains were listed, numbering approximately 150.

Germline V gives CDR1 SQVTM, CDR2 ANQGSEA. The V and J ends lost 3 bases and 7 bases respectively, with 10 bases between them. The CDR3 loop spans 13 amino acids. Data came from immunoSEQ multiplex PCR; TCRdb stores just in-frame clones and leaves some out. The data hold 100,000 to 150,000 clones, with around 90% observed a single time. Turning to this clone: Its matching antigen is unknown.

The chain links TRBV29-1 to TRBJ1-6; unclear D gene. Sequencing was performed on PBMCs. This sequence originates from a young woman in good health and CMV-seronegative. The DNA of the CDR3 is TGCAGCGTTGAGAGGGATATCAATTCACCCCTCCACTTT. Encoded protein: CSVERDINSPLHF.